A single sample is the source of the 8 T cell receptor beta chains below, sequenced in a study of blood T cell repertoires in COVID-19 (dated by TCRdb to between 2020 and 2021). Receptor libraries were prepared by the immunoSEQ multiplex PCR assay. TCRdb holds this immuneACCESS table with in-frame rearrangements only. Some clones are missing; in checked studies, unresolved V genes explain under half, and the rest has no known cause. The sample contains about 200,000 clones, roughly 86% of them found a single time. Of the sample, 3.5% to 4% is held by the ten largest clones. The source material was PBMCs or T cells enriched from blood (not recorded which). The receptors come from a woman in her twenties or thirties with acute COVID-19.

V gene TRBV19 combines with J gene TRBJ1-5; tentative D call: TRBD1 (5 bases). The length of the CDR3 is 15 residues. Germline CDR1 LNHDA, CDR2 SQIVND (reference sequence). V was pared by 1 base and J by 6 bases, with 13 bases between. This CDR3 is CASSIGGRGTQPQHF. The CDR3 DNA sequence: TGTGCCAGTAGTATAGGGGGACGGGGGACTCAGCCCCAGCATTTT.

The chain uses TRBV30 and TRBJ2-6; 9 nucleotides line up with TRBD1. With 0 bases clipped from V and 2 bases from J, the junction kept 5 bases outside the gene matches. CDR1 and CDR2 (germline): GTSNPN, SVGIG (reference sequence). This CDR3 spans 17 amino acids. Here the CDR3 DNA reads TGTGCCTGGAGTGTAGGGACAGGGATTACTGGGGCCAACGTCCTGACTTTC. As protein: CAWSVGTGITGANVLTF.

The CDR3 DNA is TGCGCCAGCAGCTTCGAGGTCCAATCCTACGAGCAGTACTTC. Translated, it gives CASSFEVQSYEQYF. The chain uses TRBV5-1 and TRBJ2-7; D remains ambiguous. CDR1 and CDR2 from the germline V gene are SGHRS and YFSETQ. This CDR3 has 14 residues. V gave up 2 bases and J gave up 1 base, with 10 bases separating them.

The chain has TRBV2 and TRBJ2-3, with 8 positions matching TRBD1. Germline CDR1 and CDR2: SNHLY and FYNNEI. J gave up 0 bases and V 4 bases, and 3 bases lay outside the gene matches. CDR3 length: 15 amino acids. The CDR3 here is CASSGTGGSTDTQYF. In DNA form, the CDR3 reads TGTGCCAGCAGTGGTACAGGGGGAAGCACAGATACGCAGTATTTT.

The V gene is TRBV14, the J gene TRBJ2-3, with D perhaps TRBD1 (5 bases). The germline V and J ends were trimmed by 8 bases and 0 bases, with 15 bases remaining between them. This CDR3 has 15 residues. Germline values: CDR1 SGHDN, CDR2 FVKESK. Here the CDR3 reads CASSSRTSSTDTQYF. The CDR3 region has the DNA TGTGCCAGCTCGTCAAGGACAAGTAGCACAGATACGCAGTATTTT.

J is TRBJ2-2 and V is TRBV9; 7 bases are shared with TRBD1. The CDR3 extends over 15 amino acids. Germline CDR1 SGDLS, CDR2 YYNGEE. The junction had 9 bases not matched to a gene; V was cut back by 4 bases and J by 6 bases. CDR3 sequence: CASSKRTGGPGELFF. DNA of the CDR3: TGTGCCAGCAGCAAAAGGACAGGAGGTCCCGGGGAGCTGTTTTTT. Filled out from reference TRBV9 and TRBJ2-2, the complete variable domain reads DSGVTQTPKHLITATGQRVTLRCSPRSGDLSVYWYQQSLDQGLQFLIQYYNGEERAKGNILERFSAQQFPDLHSELNLSSLELGDSALYFCASSKRTGGPGELFFGEGSRLTVL.

The chain joins TRBV6-2 or TRBV6-3 to TRBJ2-3; 9 bases are a match to TRBD1. The germline V gene has CDR1 MNHEY and CDR2 SVGEGT. V lost 6 bases, J lost 3 bases, and 7 bases stayed unmatched. CDR3 length: 15 amino acids. CDR3 in DNA: TGTGCCAGCAGCCCCGGGACAGGGATAACAGATACGCAGTATTTT. As protein: CASSPGTGITDTQYF.

CDR3 region: CASSLEGGRYRQYF. The CDR3 DNA sequence: TGTGCCAGCAGCTTAGAGGGTGGGAGATATCGGCAGTACTTC. This chain joins TRBV5-5 and TRBJ2-7, with a tentative D call TRBD2 (5 bases). Trimming took 2 bases from V and 9 from J, leaving 18 bases between them. Germline V CDR1 and CDR2: SGHKS, YYEKEE (reference sequence). The CDR3 sequence is 14 residues long.